This T cell receptor (beta chain) originates from a study of CD8 T cells in Susac syndrome. TEMRA cells underwent FACS enrichment and CD8+ and CD4+ T cells underwent negative isolation. Findings and caveats of the study: Individuals included in the TCR sequencing and HLA analysis were acknowledged by the study to be relatively few in number.

V lost 4 bases, J lost 2 bases, and 8 bases lay in between. CDR1 is SGHRS, CDR2 YFSETQ, per germline. This CDR3 spans 13 amino acids. Regarding this clonotype: The antigen is not known.

Random hexamers primed reverse transcription of about 0.45 to 1 ug RNA. MiXCR was run by TCRdb on the immunoSEQ multiplex PCR reads, yielding one entry per CDR3 protein. The sample consists of a few hundred thousand distinct CDR3 sequences, 95% of them appearing once. Sequenced sample: CD4+ T cells from PBMCs. The receptor was isolated from a human donor with multiple sclerosis. The V call is TRBV5-1, the J call TRBJ2-3; no reliable D call. The CDR3 DNA follows: TGCGCCAGCAGCCAAAAAAACACAGATACGCAGTATTTT. It specifies CASSQKNTDTQYF.